This TCR beta chain was identified during a study of blood T cell repertoires in COVID-19. About the study: Whether acute or convalescent, the COVID-19 samples came from the United States, Italy and Spain. Nucleic acid was either cDNA or gDNA, and it came from T cells, B-cell-depleted T cells, or PBMCs.

Per the study methods: Amplified reference gene primers provided the basis for estimating nucleated cell counts. Here immunoSEQ multiplex PCR was the method, and the copy in TCRdb shows in-frame clones only, minus some. V, J and clone size are those of that table, while D and trimming were read from the DNA. The sample consists of over 60,000 clones, 89% of them appearing once. This clone was detected only once. This TCR was sampled from a woman aged 45-65 years with active COVID-19. Material for sequencing was peripheral blood.

CDR3 loop: CASSLSATNEKLFF. The CDR3 DNA reads as TGTGCCAGCTCACTCAGCGCAACTAATGAAAAACTGTTTTTT. This chain links TRBV18 with TRBJ1-4; D not certain. Germline CDR1 reads KGHSH; CDR2 reads LQKENI. CDR3 length: 14 amino acids. V was trimmed by 4 bases and J by 0 bases, leaving 6 bases between them.